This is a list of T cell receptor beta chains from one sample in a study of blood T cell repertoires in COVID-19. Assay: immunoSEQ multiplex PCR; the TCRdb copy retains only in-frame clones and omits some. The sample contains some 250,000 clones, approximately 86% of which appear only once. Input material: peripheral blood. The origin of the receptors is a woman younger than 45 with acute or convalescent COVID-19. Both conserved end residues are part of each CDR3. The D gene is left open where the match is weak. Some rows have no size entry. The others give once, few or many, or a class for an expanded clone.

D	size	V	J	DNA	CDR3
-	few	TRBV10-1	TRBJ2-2	TGCGCCAGCAACCAGGGTACCGGGGAGCTGTTTTTT	CASNQGTGELFF
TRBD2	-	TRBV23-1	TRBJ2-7	TGCGCCAGCAGTCACCGCGGCGGACTAGCGGGAATAAACGGGTTATATCTGCAGTACTTC	CASSHRGGLAGINGLYLQYF
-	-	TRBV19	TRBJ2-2	TGTGCCAGTAGTATTTCTCCCCCCACCGGGGAGCTGTTTTTT	CASSISPPTGELFF
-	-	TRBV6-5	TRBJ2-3	TGTGCCAGCAGTTACTCTACCGGGAGAAGCACAGATACGCAGTATTTT	CASSYSTGRSTDTQYF
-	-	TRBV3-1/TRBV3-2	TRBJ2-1	TGTGCCAGCAGACAGGGTCGACCAATTCGGGACAATGAGCAGTTCTTC	CASRQGRPIRDNEQFF
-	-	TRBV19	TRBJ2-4	TGTGCCAGTACGCCAGCGGGCGGGATGAACATTCAGTACTTC	CASTPAGGMNIQYF
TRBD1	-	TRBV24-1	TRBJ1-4	TGTGCCACCAGTGAGTCCGGGACAGGATCTGAAAAACTGTTTTTT	CATSESGTGSEKLFF
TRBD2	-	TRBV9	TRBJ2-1	TGTGCCAGCAGCGTAGGGACTAGCTCTTACAATGAGCAGTTCTTC	CASSVGTSSYNEQFF
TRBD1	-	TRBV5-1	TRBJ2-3	TGCGCCAGCAGCTTGGGGACAGGGGGCACAGATACGCAGTATTTT	CASSLGTGGTDTQYF
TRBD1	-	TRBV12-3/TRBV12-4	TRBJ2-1	TGTGCCAGCGGAACGTTACAGGGGAATGAGCAGTTCTTC	CASGTLQGNEQFF
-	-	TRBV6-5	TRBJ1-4	TGTGCCAGCAGACGGGGGTTATTCGATGAAAAACTGTTTTTT	CASRRGLFDEKLFF
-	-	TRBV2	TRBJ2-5	TGTGCCAGCAGTGTAACCCGGGAGACCCAGTACTTC	CASSVTRETQYF
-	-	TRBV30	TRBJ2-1	TGTGCCTGGAGTCGGGACAATGAGCAGTTCTTC	CAWSRDNEQFF
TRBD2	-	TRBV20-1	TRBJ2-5	TGCAGTGCTAGTAGGACTAGTATTCAAGAGACCCAGTACTTC	CSASRTSIQETQYF
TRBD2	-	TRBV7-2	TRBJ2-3	TGTGCCAGCAAGGGCGGGGGACTAGCAACAGATACGCAGTATTTT	CASKGGGLATDTQYF
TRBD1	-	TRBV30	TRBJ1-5	TGTGCCTGGGGAACAGGGGTGAATCAGCCCCAGCATTTT	CAWGTGVNQPQHF
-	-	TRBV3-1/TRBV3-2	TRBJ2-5	TGTGCCAGCAGCCAAGGGCCAGAGACCCAGTACTTC	CASSQGPETQYF
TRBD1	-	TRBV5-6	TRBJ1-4	TGTGCCAGCAGGCGGGGACAGATTAATGAAAAACTGTTTTTT	CASRRGQINEKLFF
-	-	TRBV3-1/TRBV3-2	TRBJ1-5	TGTGCCAGCAGCCCCAGCCAGGGATGGAGCATTCAGCCCCAGCATTTT	CASSPSQGWSIQPQHF
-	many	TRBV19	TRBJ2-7	TGTGCCAGTAAGGGGATCGGCTACGAGCAGTACTTC	CASKGIGYEQYF
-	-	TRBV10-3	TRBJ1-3	TGTGCCATCAGTCATCTGGCAGACACCATATATTTT	CAISHLADTIYF
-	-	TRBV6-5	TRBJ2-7	TGTGCCAGCAGTCTCTCCGGGACTCACACCTACGAGCAGTACTTC	CASSLSGTHTYEQYF
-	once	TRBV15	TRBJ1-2	TGTGCCACCAGCCCAGGGTGGGGTAACTATGGCTACACCTTC	CATSPGWGNYGYTF
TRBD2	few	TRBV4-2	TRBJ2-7	TGTGCCAGCAGCCAAGATGTCCCTAGCGGGGGTTTCTACGAGCAGTACTTC	CASSQDVPSGGFYEQYF
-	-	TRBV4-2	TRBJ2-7	TGTGCCAGCAGCCGACAACTAGGTTTGGGGAACAGCTTGGGGACCTACGAGCAGTACTTC	CASSRQLGLGNSLGTYEQYF
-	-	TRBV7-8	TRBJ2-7	TGTGCCAGCAGCTTAGGCGAGCGAACCTACGAGCAGTACTTC	CASSLGERTYEQYF
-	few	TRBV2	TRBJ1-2	TGTGCCAGCAGTGAGGGGGCCAATGGCTACACCTTC	CASSEGANGYTF
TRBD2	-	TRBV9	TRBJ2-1	TGTGCCAGCAGCGTAGTCGCTGCGGGAGTGACGGCTGAGCAGTTCTTC	CASSVVAAGVTAEQFF
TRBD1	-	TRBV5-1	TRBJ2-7	TGCGCCAGCAGCTTGGAACAGGGGGGCTCCTACGAGCAGTACTTC	CASSLEQGGSYEQYF
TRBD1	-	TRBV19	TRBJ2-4	TGTGCCAGTACGACAGGGGGAAACATTCAGTACTTC	CASTTGGNIQYF
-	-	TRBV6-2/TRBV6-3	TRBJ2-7	TGTGCCAGCAGTTCACTAAACTACGAGCAGTACTTC	CASSSLNYEQYF
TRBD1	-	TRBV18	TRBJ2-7	TGTGCCAGCTGCCCGGGACAGGGGCTCTACGAGCAGTACTTC	CASCPGQGLYEQYF
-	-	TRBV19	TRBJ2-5	TGTGCCAGTATCGACAGGGAGGCTTTTTGGCAAGAGACCCAGTACTTC	CASIDREAFWQETQYF
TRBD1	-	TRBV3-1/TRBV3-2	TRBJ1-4	TGTGCCAGCAGCCTCGGACAGGGCGCGAATGAAAAACTGTTTTTT	CASSLGQGANEKLFF
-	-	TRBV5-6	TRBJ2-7	TGTGCCAGCGGGATAGCGGATACCTACGAGCAGTACTTC	CASGIADTYEQYF
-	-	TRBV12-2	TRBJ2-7	TGTGCAAGTCGCTCTGGCGGGGTGGGTAGCGTTCAATACGAGCAGTACTTC	CASRSGGVGSVQYEQYF
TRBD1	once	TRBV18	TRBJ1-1	TGTGCCAGCTCACCTGAGACCACAGGGGTTACTGAAGCTTTCTTT	CASSPETTGVTEAFF
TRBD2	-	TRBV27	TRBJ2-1	TGTGCCAGCAGTCTAGGGAGGGACTACAATGAGCAGTTCTTC	CASSLGRDYNEQFF
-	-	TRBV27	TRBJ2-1	TGTGCCAGCAGTTTAGGGGAGTACAATGAGCAGTTCTTC	CASSLGEYNEQFF
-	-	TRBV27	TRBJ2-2	TGTGCCAGCAGTCTACTCGGGAACACCGGGGAGCTGTTTTTT	CASSLLGNTGELFF
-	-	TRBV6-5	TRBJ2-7	TGTGCCAGCAGGAGAAGGGGGGGCAGCTCCTACGAGCAGTACTTC	CASRRRGGSSYEQYF
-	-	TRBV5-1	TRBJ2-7	TGCGCCAGCAGCTTGGCAGGGCAGTCCTACGAGCAGTACTTC	CASSLAGQSYEQYF
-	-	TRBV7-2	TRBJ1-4	TGTGCCAGCAGCCAAGGCGTCGGGGAAAAACTGTTTTTT	CASSQGVGEKLFF
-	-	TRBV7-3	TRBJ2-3	TGTGCCAGCAGCTTGGCTACGACTAGAGTGTCGCCCGATACGCAGTATTTT	CASSLATTRVSPDTQYF
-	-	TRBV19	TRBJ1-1	TGTGCCAGTAGTATAAAGCTGGTTACTGAAGCTTTCTTT	CASSIKLVTEAFF
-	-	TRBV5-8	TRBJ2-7	TGTGCCAGCAGCTTACGCGGGTGGCGAAACTACGAGCAGTACTTC	CASSLRGWRNYEQYF
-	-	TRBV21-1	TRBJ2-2	TGTGCCAGCAGCTTGGTCCGGGGACTCGGGACCGGGGAGCTGTTTTTT	CASSLVRGLGTGELFF
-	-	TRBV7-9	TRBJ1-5	TGTGCCAGCAGCTTGGGGGGGAATAGCAATCAGCCCCAGCATTTT	CASSLGGNSNQPQHF
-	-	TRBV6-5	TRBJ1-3	TGTGCCAGCAGTTACTCCTACTCTGGAAACACCATATATTTT	CASSYSYSGNTIYF
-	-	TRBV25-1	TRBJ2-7	TGTGCCAGCAGTCCCCGCCGGGATACCCCCTACGAGCAGTACTTC	CASSPRRDTPYEQYF